Below, 2 T cell receptor beta chains from the same sample are listed, as sequenced in a study of graft-versus-host responses after intestinal transplantation. The researchers put about 200,000 CFSE-labeled responder cells into plates with about 200,000 irradiated, violet-dye-labeled stimulator cells. Sequencing was performed with immunoSEQ multiplex PCR; in TCRdb, only in-frame clones are kept and a portion is missing. The repertoire holds about 14,000 clones, with around 40% as singletons. The sample in question was alloreactive CD8+ T cells from a mixed lymphocyte reaction culture, obtained before intestinal transplant. Subset noted: CFSE-low proliferating T cells sorted from approximately 6-day pre-transplant mixed lymphocyte reaction (GvH or HvG direction). These receptors were obtained from a human patient who received an intestinal transplant.

This chain links TRBV6-1 with TRBJ2-1; 12 positions match TRBD2. This CDR3 has 17 residues. The germline gives CDR1 MNHNS, CDR2 SASEGT. Trimming took 3 bases from V and 4 from J; bases not matched to a gene: 7. The CDR3: CASSDTSGGPPYNEQFF. In nucleotides, the CDR3 is TGTGCCAGCAGTGATACTAGCGGGGGGCCACCTTACAATGAGCAGTTCTTC.

The J gene is TRBJ2-5, the V gene TRBV7-7; D is unresolved. There are 13 residues in the CDR3. V lost 2 bases and J lost 3, with 7 bases in between. Germline CDR1 is SSHAT and CDR2 is FNYEAQ (reference sequence). In nucleotides, the CDR3 is TGTGCCAGCAGCTTACACAGCGAAGAGACCCAGTACTTC. Translated: CASSLHSEETQYF.